Below, 22 T cell receptor beta chains from the same sample are listed, as sequenced in a study of blood T cell repertoires in COVID-19 (dated by TCRdb to the early 2020s). Library construction relied on the immunoSEQ multiplex PCR assay. This is the immuneACCESS table as TCRdb keeps it, with only in-frame sequences that have V and J called. A part of the clones is gone; compared with another copy, unresolved V genes explain less than half, and the rest is unexplained. This sample comprises about 260,000 clones, around 87% of them detected only once. The top ten hold 2% to 3% of the sample. Sequenced sample: peripheral blood. These receptors came from a woman aged 45 to 65 with acute or convalescent COVID-19.

The chain links TRBV9 to TRBJ1-3; tentative D call: TRBD1 (6 bases). V gave up 0 bases and J gave up 5 bases, with 9 bases separating them. The CDR3 covers 14 residues. Germline CDR1 and CDR2: SGDLS and YYNGEE. CDR3 coding DNA: TGTGCCAGCAGCGTAGCCGGGGACAGAAACACCATATATTTT. This translates into CASSVAGDRNTIYF.

This rearrangement joins TRBV7-9 to TRBJ2-3, with a tentative D call TRBD2 (5 bases). Germline values: CDR1 SEHNR, CDR2 FQNEAQ (reference sequence). The CDR3 length is 14 residues. V lost 2 bases to trimming and J lost 4 bases, with 10 bases between them. Here the CDR3 reads CASSLNPGSDTQYF. Here the CDR3 DNA reads TGTGCCAGCAGCTTAAATCCGGGGTCAGATACGCAGTATTTT.

This clone was detected a few times. This chain joins TRBV11-2 and TRBJ2-1, with 12 positions matching TRBD2. The V segment lost 5 bases and the J segment 4 bases; nucleotides outside the gene matches: 6. Germline CDR1 reads SGHAT; CDR2 reads FQNNGV. This CDR3 is 16 amino acids long. For the CDR3, the DNA is TGTGCCAGCAGCCCAGCCGGGACTAGCGGGTACAATGAGCAGTTCTTC. Translating gives CASSPAGTSGYNEQFF.

The chain uses TRBV5-8 and TRBJ2-2; TRBD2 agrees at 7 bases. The germline gives CDR1 SGHTS, CDR2 YDEGEE. CDR3 length: 16 amino acids. Trimming took 0 bases from V and 2 from J; bases not matched to a gene: 4. CDR3 coding DNA: TGTGCCAGCAGCTTGGAACTAGCGACAAACACCGGGGAGCTGTTTTTT. This encodes CASSLELATNTGELFF. The full variable domain, in which reference TRBV5-8 and TRBJ2-2 provide the parts outside the CDR3, is EAGVTQSPTHLIKTRGQQATLRCSPISGHTSVYWYQQALGLGLQFLLWYDEGEERNRGNFPPRFSGRQFPNYSSELNVNALELEDSALYLCASSLELATNTGELFFGEGSRLTVL.

This clone was detected once. The chain links TRBV2 to TRBJ2-7; D gene unclear. The CDR3 runs 14 residues. The V and J ends lost 2 bases and 2 bases respectively, with 10 bases between them. Germline CDR1 reads SNHLY; CDR2 reads FYNNEI. The CDR3 bases are TGTGCCAGCAGTGAACACGGCGGTACCTACGAGCAGTACTTC. It encodes CASSEHGGTYEQYF. The entire variable domain, with the rest obtained from reference TRBV2 and TRBJ2-7, is as follows: EPEVTQTPSHQVTQMGQEVILRCVPISNHLYFYWYRQILGQKVEFLVSFYNNEISEKSEIFDDQFSVERPDGSNFTLKIRSTKLEDSAMYFCASSEHGGTYEQYFGPGTRLTVT.

The gene calls are TRBV11-1 and TRBJ2-5, with D tentatively TRBD2 (5 bases). The CDR3 runs 14 residues. Trimming pared 6 bases from V and 3 bases from J, leaving 14 bases between. From germline, CDR1 is SGHAT and CDR2 FQDESV (reference sequence). The CDR3 here is CASSGLAPKETQYF. For the CDR3, the DNA is TGTGCCAGCAGTGGGCTAGCTCCAAAAGAGACCCAGTACTTC.

This sequence joins TRBV20-1 and TRBJ2-1, with unresolved D. Trimming took 6 bases from V and 5 from J, leaving 5 bases between them. This CDR3 region has 10 residues. Germline CDR1 is DFQATT and CDR2 is SNEGSKA (reference sequence). As DNA, the CDR3 is TGCAGTGCACGCGACAATGAGCAGTTCTTC. Translated, it gives CSARDNEQFF.

This clone was counted a few times. The CDR3 protein is CASSAHSGTEGYGYTF. The CDR3 coding sequence is TGTGCCAGCAGCGCCCACTCGGGGACGGAGGGCTATGGCTACACCTTC. The chain has TRBV7-9 and TRBJ1-2; a possible D gene is TRBD1 (5 bases). V was shortened by 5 bases and J by 4 bases, with 20 bases between the two germline ends. The CDR3 covers 16 residues. Germline V lookup: CDR1 SEHNR, CDR2 FQNEAQ (reference sequence).

The V gene is TRBV4-1, the J gene TRBJ1-1, with D unresolved. Germline assignment: CDR1 MGHRA and CDR2 YSYEKL. CDR3 length: 14 amino acids. The ends were cut back, 1 base at V and 2 bases at J, with 8 bases in the middle. As DNA, the CDR3 is TGCGCCAGCAGCCAAGGGGAGGAAAACACTGAAGCTTTCTTT. Protein: CASSQGEENTEAFF.

The chain links TRBV6-4 to TRBJ2-6; D ambiguous. The CDR3 covers 17 residues. Germline-derived CDR1 and CDR2 are MRHNA and SNTAGT. V lost 0 bases to trimming and J lost 0 bases, with 9 bases between them. The CDR3 region is CASSDSSLNSGANVLTF. The CDR3 nucleotides are TGTGCCAGCAGTGACTCATCACTGAACTCTGGGGCCAACGTCCTGACTTTC.

The rearrangement joins TRBV6-5 to TRBJ1-5, with 8 bases that match TRBD1. This CDR3 is built from 11 residues. Germline V gene lookup returns CDR1 MNHEY and CDR2 SVGAGI. V shed 5 bases and J 16 bases; nucleotides not matched to a gene: 7. The CDR3 loop is CASSPGQGRHF. As DNA, the CDR3 is TGTGCCAGCAGTCCCGGACAGGGCCGCCATTTT.

The chain uses TRBV2 and TRBJ1-1; D remains ambiguous. Per germline, CDR1 SNHLY and CDR2 FYNNEI. Trimming stripped 8 bases from V and 6 bases from J, with 13 bases between. CDR3 length: 12 amino acids. As DNA, the CDR3 is TGTGCCAGCCTTATTGGTGCGGCTGAAGCTTTCTTT. As protein: CASLIGAAEAFF.

The rearrangement links TRBV3-1 (or the pseudogene TRBV3-2) to TRBJ1-1; a possible D gene is TRBD1 (5 bases). This CDR3 comprises 12 residues. V lost 4 bases to trimming and J lost 8 bases, with 11 bases between them. CDR1 and CDR2 (germline): LGHDT, YNNKEL (reference sequence). CDR3 loop: CASSLPNREAFF. In nucleotides, the CDR3 is TGTGCCAGCAGCCTCCCGAACAGGGAAGCTTTCTTT.

The V and J genes are TRBV29-1 and TRBJ1-1; 8 nucleotides match TRBD1. With 4 bases clipped from V and 4 bases from J, the junction kept 8 bases outside the gene matches. Germline CDR1 and CDR2: SQVTM and ANQGSEA. The CDR3 is 14 amino acids. CDR3 sequence (DNA): TGCAGCGTTGGTGAGACAGGGGAGGTCACTGAAGCTTTCTTT. It yields the protein CSVGETGEVTEAFF. Looking up the rest from reference TRBV29-1 and TRBJ1-1 gives the full variable domain: SAVISQKPSRDICQRGTSLTIQCQVDSQVTMMFWYRQQPGQSLTLIATANQGSEATYESGFVIDKFPISRPNLTFSTLTVSNMSPEDSSIYLCSVGETGEVTEAFFGQGTRLTVV.

V and J are TRBV14 and TRBJ2-5; no firm D call. Germline assignment: CDR1 SGHDN and CDR2 FVKESK. V lost 1 base and J lost 9, with 9 bases in between. The CDR3 consists of 12 residues. The CDR3 nucleotides are TGTGCCAGCAGCCAAGTATTTAGTCCCCAGTACTTC. Amino acid sequence: CASSQVFSPQYF. The complete variable domain, with remaining parts taken from reference TRBV14 and TRBJ2-5, reads EAGVTQFPSHSVIEKGQTVTLRCDPISGHDNLYWYRRVMGKEIKFLLHFVKESKQDESGMPNNRFLAERTGGTYSTLKVQPAELEDSGVYFCASSQVFSPQYFGPGTRLLVL.

The chain uses TRBV29-1 and TRBJ2-7; 15 bases match TRBD2. Germline V gives CDR1 SQVTM, CDR2 ANQGSEA. V lost 1 base, J lost 2 bases, and 15 bases stayed unmatched. This CDR3 spans 20 amino acids. The CDR3 region is CSVEGVGGLAGGAGTYEQYF. For the CDR3, the DNA is TGCAGCGTTGAAGGCGTTGGGGGACTAGCGGGAGGAGCGGGGACCTACGAGCAGTACTTC.

The V call is TRBV5-4, the J call TRBJ2-7; 12 positions match TRBD2. The CDR3 is 16 residues long. J was trimmed by 0 bases and V by 4 bases; bases with no gene match: 5. CDR1 SGHNT and CDR2 YYREEE come from the germline V gene (reference sequence). CDR3 in DNA: TGTGCCAGCAGCCCGGGACTAGCGGGCAGCTCCTACGAGCAGTACTTC. Translation: CASSPGLAGSSYEQYF.

Comment on this clone: At the DNA level, this CDR3 is encoded by other sequences in the same sample as well. J is TRBJ1-6 and V is TRBV9; D perhaps matches TRBD1 (6 bases). Trimming removed 0 bases at V and 6 bases at J, with 10 bases between. Germline loops: CDR1 SGDLS, CDR2 YYNGEE. The CDR3 runs to 15 residues. CDR3 nucleotide sequence: TGTGCCAGCAGCGTAGAACAGGGTGGTAATTCACCCCTCCACTTT. This sequence encodes CASSVEQGGNSPLHF.

V is TRBV18 and J is TRBJ1-3; D call uncertain. In germline, CDR1 is KGHSH, CDR2 LQKENI. The V end was cut by 0 bases, the J end by 3 bases, with 15 bases between. The CDR3 totals 17 residues. The CDR3 DNA is TGTGCCAGCTCACCACCGGAGACGTACGGCGATGGAAACACCATATATTTT. This sequence encodes CASSPPETYGDGNTIYF.

The chain is built from TRBV3-1 (or the pseudogene TRBV3-2) and TRBJ1-3; 7 bases agree with TRBD1. The CDR3 spans 13 residues. Germline CDR1 LGHDT, CDR2 YNNKEL (reference sequence). V lost 5 bases to trimming and J lost 5 bases; unmatched junction nucleotides: 3. CDR3 DNA sequence: TGTGCCAGCAGCACGGGACAGAGAAACACCATATATTTT. It encodes CASSTGQRNTIYF.

This chain links TRBV19 with TRBJ1-1; D might be TRBD1 (5 bases). This CDR3 contains 13 residues. V was shortened by 6 bases and J by 1 base, with 9 bases between the two germline ends. Germline-derived CDR1 and CDR2 are LNHDA and SQIVND (reference sequence). CDR3 amino acids: CASRQAPNTEAFF. CDR3 in DNA: TGTGCCAGTAGACAGGCTCCGAACACTGAAGCTTTCTTT. The whole variable domain, filled in from reference TRBV19 and TRBJ1-1, reads DGGITQSPKYLFRKEGQNVTLSCEQNLNHDAMYWYRQDPGQGLRLIYYSQIVNDFQKGDIAEGYSVSREKKESFPLTVTSAQKNPTAFYLCASRQAPNTEAFFGQGTRLTVV.

The chain has TRBV27 and TRBJ1-1, with D maybe TRBD1 (6 bases). The CDR3 loop spans 17 amino acids. The V end lost 2 bases, the J end lost 3 bases, and 19 bases lay between the germline ends. Germline CDR1 and CDR2: MNHEY and SMNVEV (reference sequence). The CDR3 DNA reads as TGTGCCAGCAGTTTAGGGAGCCCAGGGGTTTACCACACTGAAGCTTTCTTT. This sequence encodes CASSLGSPGVYHTEAFF.